This T cell receptor (beta chain) was sequenced for a study of beta chain features in type 1 diabetes. The study's findings and limits: Junctions at VDJ sites from type 1 diabetes patients had fewer insertions and more deletions. Cells with high TCR expression could be over-represented by cDNA sequencing. In every one of the four CD4+ subsets, TCRB CDR3s were moderately but significantly shorter in Type 1 diabetes patients. In comparison with healthy donors, patients had naive, central memory and Treg TCRB repertoires that appeared more similar.

cDNA synthesis used the whole RNA isolate, giving expressed TCRB sequences. Sequencing was performed with immunoSEQ multiplex PCR; in TCRdb, only in-frame clones are kept and a portion is missing. The table records about 660,000 clones, over 11% of them present only once. Regarding this clone: Its matching antigen is unknown.

There are 13 residues in the CDR3. J lost 6 bases, V lost 3 bases, and 1 base had no gene match. Germline V CDR1 and CDR2: MDHEN, SYDVKM. Based on CD45RO/CCR7/CD25/CD127/CD95/CD27, CD4+ regulatory, stem cell-like memory, naive and central memory cells were sorted. The chain joins TRBV28 to TRBJ2-2; TRBD1 aligns across 7 bases. This clonotype was sampled from a man in his late teens or twenties with type 1 diabetes. Source material: naive CD4+ T cells from blood. CDR3 nucleotide sequence: TGTGCCAGCAGTTTGCAGGGGGCCGGGGAGCTGTTTTTT. It translates to CASSLQGAGELFF.